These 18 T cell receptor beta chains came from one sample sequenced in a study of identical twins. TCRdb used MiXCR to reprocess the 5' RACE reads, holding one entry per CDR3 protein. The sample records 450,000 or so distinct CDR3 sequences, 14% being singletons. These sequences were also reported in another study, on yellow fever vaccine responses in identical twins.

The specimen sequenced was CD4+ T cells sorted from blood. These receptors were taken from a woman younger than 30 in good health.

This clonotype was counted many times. The CDR3 nucleotides read TGCAGTGCCTACGACAGGGCGAGGGAAAAACTGTTTTTT. It encodes CSAYDRAREKLFF. V gene TRBV20-1 combines with J gene TRBJ1-4, with 7 positions matching TRBD1. Germline CDR1 is DFQATT and CDR2 is SNEGSKA (reference sequence). This CDR3 is built from 13 residues. V lost 6 bases to trimming and J lost 8 bases; unmatched junction nucleotides: 9.

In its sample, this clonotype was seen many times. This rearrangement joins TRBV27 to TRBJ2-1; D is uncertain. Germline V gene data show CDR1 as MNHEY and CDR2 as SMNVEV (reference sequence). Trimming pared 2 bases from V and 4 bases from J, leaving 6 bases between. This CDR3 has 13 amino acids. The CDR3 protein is CASSLLGYNEQFF. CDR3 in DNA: TGTGCCAGCAGTTTACTCGGGTACAATGAGCAGTTCTTC.

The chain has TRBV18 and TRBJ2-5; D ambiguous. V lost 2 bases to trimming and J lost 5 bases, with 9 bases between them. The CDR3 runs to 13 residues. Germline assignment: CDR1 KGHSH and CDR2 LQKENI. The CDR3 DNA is TGTGCCAGCTCACCAGGGGTCGAGGAGACCCAGTACTTC. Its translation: CASSPGVEETQYF. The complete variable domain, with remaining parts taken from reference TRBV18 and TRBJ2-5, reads NAGVMQNPRHLVRRRGQEARLRCSPMKGHSHVYWYRQLPEEGLKFMVYLQKENIIDESGMPKERFSAEFPKEGPSILRIQQVVRGDSAAYFCASSPGVEETQYFGPGTRLLVL.

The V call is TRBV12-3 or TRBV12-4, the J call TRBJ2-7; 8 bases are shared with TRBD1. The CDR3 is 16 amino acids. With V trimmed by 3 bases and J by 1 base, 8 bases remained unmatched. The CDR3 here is CASSFGQGISSYEQYF. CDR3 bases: TGTGCCAGCAGTTTCGGACAGGGTATTTCGTCCTACGAGCAGTACTTC.

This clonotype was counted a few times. CDR3 protein: CASLSLGGPLHF. The CDR3, as DNA: TGTGCCAGCTTGAGTCTTGGAGGACCCCTCCACTTT. This sequence joins TRBV6-5 and TRBJ1-6; D gene unclear. CDR1 is MNHEY, CDR2 SVGAGI, per germline. Trimming stripped 8 bases from V and 12 bases from J, with 14 bases between. This CDR3 comprises 12 residues.

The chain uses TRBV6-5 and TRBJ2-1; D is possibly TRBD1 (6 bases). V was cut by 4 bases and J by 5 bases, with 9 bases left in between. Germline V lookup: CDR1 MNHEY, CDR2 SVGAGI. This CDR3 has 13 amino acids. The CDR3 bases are TGTGCCAGCAGTTTAACAGGGAACAATGAGCAGTTCTTC. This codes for CASSLTGNNEQFF.

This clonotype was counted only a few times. DNA of the CDR3: TGTGCCAGCAGTTTTTTCAGGGGGCGGTCCCTTTCTCAGCCCCAGCATTTT. Protein product: CASSFFRGRSLSQPQHF. The chain links TRBV28 to TRBJ1-5, with 8 positions matching TRBD1. J was trimmed by 6 bases and V by 3 bases; bases with no gene match: 13. The germline V gene encodes CDR1 MDHEN and CDR2 SYDVKM. This CDR3 is built from 17 residues.

CDR3 residues: CASSRGGSLSYEQYF. The DNA of the CDR3 is TGTGCCAGCAGCCGAGGGGGCTCCCTCTCCTACGAGCAGTACTTC. The rearrangement joins TRBV7-2 to TRBJ2-7; 7 bases are a match to TRBD1. Germline assignment: CDR1 SGHTA and CDR2 FQGNSA. V dropped 5 bases and J dropped 0; count of bases not matched to a gene: 7. This CDR3 is built from 15 residues.

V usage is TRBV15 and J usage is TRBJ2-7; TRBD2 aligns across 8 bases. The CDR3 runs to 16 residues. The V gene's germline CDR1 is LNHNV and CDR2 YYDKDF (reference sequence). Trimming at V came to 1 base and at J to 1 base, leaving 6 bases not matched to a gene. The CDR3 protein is CATSRGQRGRSYEQYF. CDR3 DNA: TGTGCCACCAGCAGAGGTCAGCGGGGGCGGTCCTACGAGCAGTACTTC.

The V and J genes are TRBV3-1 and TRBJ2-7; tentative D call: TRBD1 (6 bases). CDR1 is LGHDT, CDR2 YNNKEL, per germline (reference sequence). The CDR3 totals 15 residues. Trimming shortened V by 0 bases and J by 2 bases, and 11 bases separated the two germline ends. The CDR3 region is CASSQDVGAPYEQYF. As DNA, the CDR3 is TGTGCCAGCAGCCAAGATGTGGGGGCGCCCTACGAGCAGTACTTC.

The CDR3 loop is CASSATSSSSYNEQFF. CDR3 sequence (DNA): TGTGCCAGCTCAGCAACATCAAGTAGCTCCTACAATGAGCAGTTCTTC. The chain employs TRBV18 and TRBJ2-1; no clear D. V was shortened by 5 bases and J by 0 bases, with 14 bases between the two germline ends. CDR3 length: 16 amino acids. Germline-derived CDR1 and CDR2 are KGHSH and LQKENI.

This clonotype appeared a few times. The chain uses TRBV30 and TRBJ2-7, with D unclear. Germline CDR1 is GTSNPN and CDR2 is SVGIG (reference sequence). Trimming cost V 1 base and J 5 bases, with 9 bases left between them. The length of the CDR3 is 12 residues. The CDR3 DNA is TGTGCCTGGAGTGCAGGTCGCCACGAGCAGTACTTC. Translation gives CAWSAGRHEQYF.

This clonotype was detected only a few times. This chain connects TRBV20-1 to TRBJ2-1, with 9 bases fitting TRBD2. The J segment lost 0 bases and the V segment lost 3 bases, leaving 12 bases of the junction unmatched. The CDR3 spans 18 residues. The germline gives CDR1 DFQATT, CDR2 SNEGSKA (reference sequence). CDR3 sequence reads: CSASGTSGLTASYNEQFF. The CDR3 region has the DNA TGCAGTGCTAGTGGAACTAGCGGGCTTACCGCCTCCTACAATGAGCAGTTCTTC.

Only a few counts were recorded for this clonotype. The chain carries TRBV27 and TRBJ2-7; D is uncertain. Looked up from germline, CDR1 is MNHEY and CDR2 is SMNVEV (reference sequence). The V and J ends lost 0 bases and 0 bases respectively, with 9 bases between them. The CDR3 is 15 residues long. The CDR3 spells CASSLSYSSSYEQYF. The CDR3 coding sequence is TGTGCCAGCAGTTTATCCTACTCCAGCTCCTACGAGCAGTACTTC.

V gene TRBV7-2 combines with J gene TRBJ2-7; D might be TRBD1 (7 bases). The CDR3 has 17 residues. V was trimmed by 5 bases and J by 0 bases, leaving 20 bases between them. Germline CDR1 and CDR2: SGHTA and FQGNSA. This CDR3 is CASSATRGGGYSYEQYF. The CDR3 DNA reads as TGTGCCAGCAGCGCCACCCGAGGAGGGGGCTACTCCTACGAGCAGTACTTC.

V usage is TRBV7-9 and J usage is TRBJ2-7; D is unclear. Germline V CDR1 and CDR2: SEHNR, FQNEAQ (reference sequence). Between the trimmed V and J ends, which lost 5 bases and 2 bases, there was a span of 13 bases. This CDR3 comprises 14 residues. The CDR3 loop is CASSPDGLAYEQYF. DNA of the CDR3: TGTGCCAGCAGCCCCGACGGATTAGCCTACGAGCAGTACTTC.

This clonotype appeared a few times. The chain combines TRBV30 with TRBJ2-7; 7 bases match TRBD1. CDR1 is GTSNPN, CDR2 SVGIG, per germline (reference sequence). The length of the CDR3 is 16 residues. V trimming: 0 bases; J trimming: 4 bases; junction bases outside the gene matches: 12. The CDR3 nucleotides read TGTGCCTGGAGTGTAAAGGACAGGTTAAGGGGTTACGAGCAGTACTTC. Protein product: CAWSVKDRLRGYEQYF.

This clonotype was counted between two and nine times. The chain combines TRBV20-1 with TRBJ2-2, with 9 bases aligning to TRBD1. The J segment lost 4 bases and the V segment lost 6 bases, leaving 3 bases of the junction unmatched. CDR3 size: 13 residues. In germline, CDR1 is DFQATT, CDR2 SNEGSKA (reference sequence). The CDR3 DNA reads TGCAGTGCGGGACAGGGTGTCACCGGGGAGCTGTTTTTT. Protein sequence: CSAGQGVTGELFF.